The 28 T cell receptor beta chains below were found in one sample sequenced in a study of CD8 T cells in ankylosing spondylitis. Findings of the study overall: A TCR beta motif of fewer than ten highly homologous variants seemed to mark ankylosing spondylitis blood.

TCRdb reanalysed the 5' RACE reads using MiXCR and keeps one entry per CDR3 protein. The sample has fewer than 550,000 distinct CDR3 sequences, over 4% seen once; the top ten hold 3% to 4%. These receptors' targets are unknown. The source material was blood, either unsorted or a sorted T cell fraction (not recorded which). The receptor source for this set is a male donor with ankylosing spondylitis.

Ten or more counts support this clonotype. This sequence joins TRBV6-6 and TRBJ2-1; the D gene is possibly TRBD2 (5 bases). This CDR3 has 9 amino acids. Trimming pared 11 bases from V and 8 bases from J, leaving 7 bases between. Looked up from germline, CDR1 is MNHNY and CDR2 is SVGAGI (reference sequence). The CDR3: CAVGDEQFF. In DNA, the CDR3 is TGTGCCGTCGGGGATGAGCAGTTCTTC.

Ten or more counts support this clonotype. This chain's CDR3 is CSADRLAEGTDTQYF. The DNA of the CDR3 is TGCAGTGCTGACCGACTAGCGGAGGGCACAGATACGCAGTATTTT. The J gene is TRBJ2-3, the V gene TRBV20-1, with 9 bases identical to TRBD2. Germline CDR1 reads DFQATT; CDR2 reads SNEGSKA (reference sequence). The CDR3 contains 15 residues. After removal of 5 bases from V and 1 base from J, the junction contained 7 bases not matched to a gene.

In this sample, this clonotype turned up many times. The V and J genes are TRBV5-1 and TRBJ1-1, with a weak D call TRBD1 (5 bases). The V gene lost 0 bases and the J gene lost 1 base, with 16 bases spanning the gap. Germline V gene sequence: CDR1 SGHRS, CDR2 YFSETQ. The CDR3 covers 17 residues. The CDR3 here is CASSLAGGRDWNTEAFF. CDR3 nucleotide sequence: TGCGCCAGCAGCTTGGCCGGCGGCAGGGACTGGAACACTGAAGCTTTCTTT.

This clonotype was seen at least ten times. J is TRBJ2-3 and V is TRBV7-6, with TRBD1 identical over 12 bases. Germline CDR1 reads SGHVS; CDR2 reads FNYEAQ. V trimming: 5 bases; J trimming: 5 bases; junction bases outside the gene matches: 11. The CDR3 totals 17 residues. CDR3 nucleotide sequence: TGTGCCAGCAGCGATCTACCGGGACAGGGGGCCAGAGATACGCAGTATTTT. Translated, it gives CASSDLPGQGARDTQYF. Full variable domain (outside the CDR3, taken from reference TRBV7-6 and TRBJ2-3): GAGVSQSPRYKVTKRGQDVALRCDPISGHVSLYWYRQALGQGPEFLTYFNYEAQQDKSGLPNDRFSAERPEGSISTLTIQRTEQRDSAMYRCASSDLPGQGARDTQYFGPGTRLTVL.

The table lists this clonotype with a few counts. The chain has TRBV5-5 and TRBJ2-3; TRBD2 matches 11 bases. The V gene end was trimmed by 4 bases and the J gene end by 6 bases; junction bases not matched to a gene: 7. The CDR3 is 15 residues long. Germline CDR1 is SGHKS and CDR2 is YYEKEE (reference sequence). CDR3 in amino acids: CASSRSGGDGDTQYF. The CDR3 DNA reads TGTGCCAGCAGCCGTAGCGGGGGGGATGGGGATACGCAGTATTTT.

This clonotype was picked up many times. V usage is TRBV29-1 and J usage is TRBJ2-3; TRBD2 aligns across 10 bases. Germline CDR1 SQVTM, CDR2 ANQGSEA. This CDR3 has 19 residues. The trim removed 4 bases at V and 0 bases at J, leaving 16 bases unmatched. As DNA, the CDR3 is TGCAGCGTTGGAAGCGGGAGGGGAAAAAAAAGTGGAAGCACAGATACGCAGTATTTT. This encodes CSVGSGRGKKSGSTDTQYF.

This clonotype was picked up many times. The chain employs TRBV13 and TRBJ2-7; 8 bases align to TRBD1. This CDR3 spans 15 amino acids. V was clipped by 3 bases and J by 5 bases; unmatched bases: 9. CDR1 is PRHDT and CDR2 is FYEKMQ in the germline V gene (reference sequence). In nucleotides, the CDR3 is TGTGCCAGCAGCTTTTGGACAGGGAAGAACCACGAGCAGTACTTC. Residues: CASSFWTGKNHEQYF.

This clonotype was seen at least ten times. The chain employs TRBV10-3 and TRBJ2-3, with D possibly being TRBD1 (5 bases). Trimming removed 3 bases from V and 1 base from J, with 14 bases in between. CDR1 is ENHRY and CDR2 is SYGVKD in the germline V gene. CDR3 length: 16 residues. As DNA, the CDR3 is TGTGCCATCAGTGACCTAAACAGGTTTGGCACAGATACGCAGTATTTT. Protein product: CAISDLNRFGTDTQYF.

The chain is built from TRBV28 and TRBJ1-5; D is possibly TRBD1 (6 bases). V was clipped by 5 bases and J by 3 bases, with 11 bases between them. This CDR3 region has 14 residues. In germline, CDR1 is MDHEN, CDR2 SYDVKM. CDR3 residues: CASSTGLVNQPQHF. DNA of the CDR3: TGTGCCAGCAGTACAGGGCTAGTCAATCAGCCCCAGCATTTT.

This clonotype was counted at least ten times. This chain joins TRBV20-1 and TRBJ2-7; D may be TRBD2 (6 bases). CDR1 and CDR2 from the germline V gene are DFQATT and SNEGSKA (reference sequence). Trimming took off 1 base at V and 5 bases at J, with 6 bases between the two ends. The CDR3 sequence is 11 residues long. The CDR3 here is CSARGGDEQYF. CDR3 coding DNA: TGCAGTGCTAGAGGGGGGGACGAGCAGTACTTC.

This clonotype showed up just a few times. The rearrangement links TRBV6-1 to TRBJ1-6, with 12 bases lining up with TRBD1. Germline CDR1 and CDR2: MNHNS and SASEGT. V lost 6 bases to trimming and J lost 9 bases; unmatched junction nucleotides: 9. The CDR3 is 16 amino acids. CDR3 sequence: CASSNRDRGRFSPLHF. The CDR3, as DNA: TGTGCCAGCAGCAACCGGGACAGGGGGCGATTTTCACCCCTCCACTTT.

This clonotype was seen at least ten times. The chain combines TRBV27 with TRBJ1-2, with D possibly being TRBD1 (5 bases). The CDR3 totals 13 residues. Trimming took 4 bases from V and 8 from J, leaving 14 bases between them. Germline lookup yields CDR1 MNHEY and CDR2 SMNVEV (reference sequence). The CDR3 loop reads CASSSWDERGYTF. DNA of the CDR3: TGTGCCAGCAGTTCTTGGGACGAACGAGGCTACACCTTC.

This chain links TRBV20-1 with TRBJ1-1, with D hard to call. From germline, CDR1 is DFQATT and CDR2 SNEGSKA (reference sequence). The CDR3 extends over 11 amino acids. The V gene lost 8 bases and the J gene lost 1 base, with 8 bases spanning the gap. The CDR3 sequence is CSPNRNTEAFF. The CDR3 DNA follows: TGCAGTCCAAACAGGAACACTGAAGCTTTCTTT.

This clonotype was detected ten times or more. This chain joins TRBV28 and TRBJ2-1; weak D call: TRBD2 (5 bases). The V gene lost 1 base and the J gene lost 10 bases, with 20 bases spanning the gap. The CDR3 loop spans 16 amino acids. CDR1 is MDHEN, CDR2 SYDVKM, per germline. For the CDR3, the DNA is TGTGCCAGCAGTTTATCTCTAACCCCCCGGGATGGGGAGCAGTTCTTC. Amino acids: CASSLSLTPRDGEQFF.

In its sample, this clonotype was seen many times. The chain couples TRBV4-2 to TRBJ2-1, with 7 bases matching TRBD2. The V gene end was trimmed by 0 bases and the J gene end by 3 bases; junction bases not matched to a gene: 5. This CDR3 contains 16 residues. Germline V gene sequence: CDR1 LGHNA, CDR2 YNFKEQ. In DNA, the CDR3 is TGTGCCAGCAGCCAAGAGATAGCGGGCTTCTACAATGAGCAGTTCTTC. Translated: CASSQEIAGFYNEQFF.

This clonotype has only a few counts. The V call is TRBV28, the J call TRBJ1-5; 7 bases line up with TRBD1. Looked up from germline, CDR1 is MDHEN and CDR2 is SYDVKM. The V gene end was trimmed by 2 bases and the J gene end by 4 bases; junction bases not matched to a gene: 8. There are 16 residues in the CDR3. The CDR3, as DNA: TGTGCCAGCAGTTTAAGAATTTACAGGGGTAATCAGCCCCAGCATTTT. This sequence encodes CASSLRIYRGNQPQHF.

This clonotype occurred many times. The chain links TRBV6-1 to TRBJ1-5; D gene unclear. V was cut by 6 bases and J by 3 bases, with 15 bases left in between. The CDR3 is 15 residues long. The germline gives CDR1 MNHNS, CDR2 SASEGT. CDR3 in amino acids: CASSPAGNHNQPQHF. The CDR3 DNA is TGTGCCAGCAGCCCGGCGGGGAATCACAATCAGCCCCAGCATTTT.

This clonotype was observed many times. This sequence joins TRBV5-6 and TRBJ2-2; D ambiguous. From germline, CDR1 is SGHDT and CDR2 YYEEEE. Trimming took 0 bases from V and 4 from J, leaving 13 bases between them. The CDR3 is made up of 16 amino acids. The CDR3 sequence is CASSLDGVELTGELFF. The CDR3 coding sequence is TGTGCCAGCAGCTTGGACGGCGTAGAACTCACCGGGGAGCTGTTTTTT.

In this sample, this clonotype turned up many times. The chain uses TRBV24-1 and TRBJ2-1; D perhaps matches TRBD2 (6 bases). V gave up 4 bases and J gave up 12 bases, with 21 bases separating them. The CDR3 is 15 residues long. Germline-derived CDR1 and CDR2 are KGHDR and SFDVKD. Written as DNA, the CDR3 is TGTGCCACCAGTGACGGGGACTGGACGACGGGTCGGCAGTTCTTC. Translation: CATSDGDWTTGRQFF.

This chain uses TRBV7-3 with TRBJ1-2; D gene uncertain. V was pared by 5 bases and J by 8 bases, with 15 bases between. The CDR3 is made up of 13 amino acids. Germline V gives CDR1 SGHTA, CDR2 FQGTGA. The CDR3 region is CASSPTYGEGYTF. Here the CDR3 DNA reads TGTGCCAGCAGCCCGACCTACGGGGAGGGCTACACCTTC.

The CDR3, as DNA: TGTGCCATCTGGCAGGGGAGCGGCAATGAGCAGTTCTTC. Amino acid sequence: CAIWQGSGNEQFF. This chain links TRBV10-3 with TRBJ2-1; TRBD1 might be the D (6 bases). This CDR3 spans 13 amino acids. The V gene lost 8 bases and the J gene lost 6 bases, with 14 bases spanning the gap. Germline CDR1 ENHRY, CDR2 SYGVKD.

Ten or more counts support this clonotype. The rearrangement uses TRBV7-2 and TRBJ1-2; D is possibly TRBD1 (5 bases). The CDR3 covers 15 residues. V lost 6 bases to trimming and J lost 4 bases, with 18 bases between them. CDR1 and CDR2 (germline): SGHTA, FQGNSA. Written as DNA, the CDR3 is TGTGCCAGCAGTCTAGCGGAGGGGACTGGCTATGGCTACACCTTC. Amino acids: CASSLAEGTGYGYTF.

This clonotype was counted ten times or more. The J gene is TRBJ2-5, the V gene TRBV7-2, with D possibly matching TRBD1 (6 bases). Germline V lookup: CDR1 SGHTA, CDR2 FQGNSA. The V end was cut by 2 bases, the J end by 5 bases, with 12 bases between. The CDR3 contains 14 residues. The CDR3, as DNA: TGTGCCAGCAGCTTATTTGGGGGCTTGGAGACCCAGTACTTC. It is translated as CASSLFGGLETQYF.

This clonotype was counted at least ten times. This chain connects TRBV6-2 or TRBV6-3 to TRBJ1-1, with 8 bases lining up with TRBD1. CDR3 length: 16 residues. Germline CDR1 and CDR2: MNHEY and SVGEGT. V was pared by 4 bases and J by 3 bases, with 10 bases of the junction left unmatched. The CDR3 region has the DNA TGTGCCAGCAGTTTCAGACAGGGGTTCCGAGACACTGAAGCTTTCTTT. The encoded protein is CASSFRQGFRDTEAFF.

This clonotype was picked up many times. The DNA of the CDR3 is TGTGCCAGCACCCCCGGGAGCGGGACCTACAATGAGCAGTTCTTC. Translation: CASTPGSGTYNEQFF. The chain is built from TRBV6-1 and TRBJ2-1; 7 nucleotides line up with TRBD2. Trimming cost V 7 bases and J 2 bases; bases outside gene matches: 8. The CDR3 has 15 residues. Germline values: CDR1 MNHNS, CDR2 SASEGT.

This clonotype was observed at least ten times. CDR3 protein: CASRPGSGNTIYF. The DNA of the CDR3 is TGTGCCAGCAGGCCCGGGTCTGGAAACACCATATATTTT. The chain is built from TRBV7-9 and TRBJ1-3, with no clear D. The length of the CDR3 is 13 residues. Trimming took off 6 bases at V and 1 base at J, with 7 bases between the two ends. The germline gives CDR1 SEHNR, CDR2 FQNEAQ (reference sequence).

The rearrangement links TRBV5-1 to TRBJ2-7; 7 bases line up with TRBD1. Trimming removed 3 bases from V and 6 bases from J; junction bases left unmatched: 15. Germline V CDR1 and CDR2: SGHRS, YFSETQ. This CDR3 has 16 residues. CDR3 bases: TGCGCCAGCAGCTGGGGGAACCCAGGGGGTGGAGGCGAGCAGTACTTC. This gives the protein CASSWGNPGGGGEQYF.

This clonotype was observed a few times. The chain uses TRBV6-5 and TRBJ2-7, with D unclear. Per germline, CDR1 MNHEY and CDR2 SVGAGI. Trimming stripped 2 bases from V and 6 bases from J, with 5 bases between. CDR3 length: 11 amino acids. The CDR3 protein is CASSYGFEQYF. Written as DNA, the CDR3 is TGTGCCAGCAGTTACGGGTTCGAGCAGTACTTC.